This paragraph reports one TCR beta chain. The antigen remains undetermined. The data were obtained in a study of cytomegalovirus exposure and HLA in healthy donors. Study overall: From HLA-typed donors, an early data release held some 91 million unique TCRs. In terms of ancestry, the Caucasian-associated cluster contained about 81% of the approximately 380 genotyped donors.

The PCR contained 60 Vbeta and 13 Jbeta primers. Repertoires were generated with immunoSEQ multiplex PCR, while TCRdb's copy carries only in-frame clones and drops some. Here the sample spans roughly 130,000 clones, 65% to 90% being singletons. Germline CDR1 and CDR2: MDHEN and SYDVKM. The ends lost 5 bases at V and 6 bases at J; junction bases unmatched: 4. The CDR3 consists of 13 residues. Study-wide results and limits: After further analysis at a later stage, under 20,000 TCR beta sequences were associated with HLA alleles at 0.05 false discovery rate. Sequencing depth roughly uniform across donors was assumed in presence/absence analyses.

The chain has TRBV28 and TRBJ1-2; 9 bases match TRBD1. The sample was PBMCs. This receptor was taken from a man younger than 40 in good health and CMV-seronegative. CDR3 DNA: TGTGCCAGCAGTCCTTGGACAGGGGATGGCTACACCTTC. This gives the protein CASSPWTGDGYTF.